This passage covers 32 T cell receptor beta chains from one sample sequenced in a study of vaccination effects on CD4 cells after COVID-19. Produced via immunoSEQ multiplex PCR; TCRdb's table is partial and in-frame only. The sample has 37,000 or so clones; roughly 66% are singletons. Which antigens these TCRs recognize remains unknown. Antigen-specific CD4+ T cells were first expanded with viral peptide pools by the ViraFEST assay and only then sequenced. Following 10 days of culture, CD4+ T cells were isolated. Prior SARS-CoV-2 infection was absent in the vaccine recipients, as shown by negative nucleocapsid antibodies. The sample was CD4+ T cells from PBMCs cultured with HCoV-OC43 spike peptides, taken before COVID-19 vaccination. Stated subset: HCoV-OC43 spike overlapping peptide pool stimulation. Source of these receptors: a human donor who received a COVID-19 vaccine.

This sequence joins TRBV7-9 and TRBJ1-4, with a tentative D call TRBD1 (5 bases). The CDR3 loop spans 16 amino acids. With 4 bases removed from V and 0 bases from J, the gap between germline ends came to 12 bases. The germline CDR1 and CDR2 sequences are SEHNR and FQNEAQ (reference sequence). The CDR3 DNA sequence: TGTGCCAGCAGCTGGGAGGGGATTTCAACTAATGAAAAACTGTTTTTT. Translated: CASSWEGISTNEKLFF. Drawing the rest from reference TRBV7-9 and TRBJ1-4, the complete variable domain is DTGVSQNPRHKITKRGQNVTFRCDPISEHNRLYWYRQTLGQGPEFLTYFQNEAQLEKSRLLSDRFSAERPKGSFSTLEIQRTEQGDSAMYLCASSWEGISTNEKLFFGSGTQLSVL.

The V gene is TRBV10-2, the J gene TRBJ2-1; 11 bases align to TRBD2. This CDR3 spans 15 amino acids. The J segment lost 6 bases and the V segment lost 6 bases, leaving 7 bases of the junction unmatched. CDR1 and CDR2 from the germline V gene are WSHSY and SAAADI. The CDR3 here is CASRPLAGVINEQFF. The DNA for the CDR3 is TGCGCCAGCAGGCCACTAGCGGGAGTAATCAATGAGCAGTTCTTC.

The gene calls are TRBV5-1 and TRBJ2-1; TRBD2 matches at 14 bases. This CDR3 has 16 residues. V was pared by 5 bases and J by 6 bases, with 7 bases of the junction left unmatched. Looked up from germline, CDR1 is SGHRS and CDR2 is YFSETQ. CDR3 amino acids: CASSTGLAGGRNEQFF. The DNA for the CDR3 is TGCGCCAGCAGTACCGGACTAGCGGGAGGTCGCAATGAGCAGTTCTTC.

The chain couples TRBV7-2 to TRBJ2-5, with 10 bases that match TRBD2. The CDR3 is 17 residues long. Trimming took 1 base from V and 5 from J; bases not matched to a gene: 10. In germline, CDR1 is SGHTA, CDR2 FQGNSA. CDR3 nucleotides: TGTGCCAGCAGCTTAGTCTTGCGGGCTAGCGGGGGTGAGACCCAGTACTTC. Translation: CASSLVLRASGGETQYF.

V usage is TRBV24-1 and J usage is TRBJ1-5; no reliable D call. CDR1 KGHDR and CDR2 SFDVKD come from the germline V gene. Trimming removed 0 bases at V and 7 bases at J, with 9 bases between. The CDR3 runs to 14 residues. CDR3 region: CATSDLRGWQPQHF. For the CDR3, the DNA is TGTGCCACCAGTGATTTGCGAGGGTGGCAGCCCCAGCATTTT.

The CDR3 DNA is TGTGCCAGCAGAGTCTCGACTAGTTACTACGAGCAGTACTTC. It yields the protein CASRVSTSYYEQYF. The chain employs TRBV7-2 and TRBJ2-7; D possibly corresponds to TRBD2 (6 bases). The CDR3 consists of 14 residues. Trimming shortened V by 6 bases and J by 3 bases, and 15 bases separated the two germline ends. Germline CDR1 is SGHTA and CDR2 is FQGNSA.

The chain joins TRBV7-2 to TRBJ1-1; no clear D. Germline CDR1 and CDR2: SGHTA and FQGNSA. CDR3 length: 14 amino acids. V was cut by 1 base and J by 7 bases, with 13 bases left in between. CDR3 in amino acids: CASSLGTILGEAFF. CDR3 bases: TGTGCCAGCAGCTTAGGTACGATTTTGGGTGAAGCTTTCTTT.

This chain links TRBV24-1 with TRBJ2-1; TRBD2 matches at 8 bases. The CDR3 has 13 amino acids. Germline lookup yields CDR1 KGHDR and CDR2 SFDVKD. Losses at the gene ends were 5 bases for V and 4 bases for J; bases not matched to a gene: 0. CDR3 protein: CATSASGYNEQFF. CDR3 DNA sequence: TGTGCCACCAGTGCTAGCGGGTACAATGAGCAGTTCTTC.

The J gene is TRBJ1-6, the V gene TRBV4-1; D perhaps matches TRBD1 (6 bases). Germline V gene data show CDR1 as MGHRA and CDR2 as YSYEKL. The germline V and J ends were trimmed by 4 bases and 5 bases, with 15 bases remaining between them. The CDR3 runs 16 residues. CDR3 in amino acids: CASSPPGTNHNSPLHF. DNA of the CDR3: TGCGCCAGCAGCCCACCCGGGACAAACCATAATTCACCCCTCCACTTT.

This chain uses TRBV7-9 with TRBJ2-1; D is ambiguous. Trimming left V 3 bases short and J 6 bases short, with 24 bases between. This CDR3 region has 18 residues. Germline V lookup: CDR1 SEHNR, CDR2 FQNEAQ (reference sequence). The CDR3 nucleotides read TGTGCCAGCAGCTTTCCACCGACGCGAGAGACGGACCGCAATGAGCAGTTCTTC. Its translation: CASSFPPTRETDRNEQFF.

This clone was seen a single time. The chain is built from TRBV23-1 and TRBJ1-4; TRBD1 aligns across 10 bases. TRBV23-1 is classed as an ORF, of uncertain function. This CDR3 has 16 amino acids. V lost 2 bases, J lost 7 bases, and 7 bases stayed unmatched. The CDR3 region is CASSQADRGRGEKLFF. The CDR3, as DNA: TGCGCCAGCAGTCAAGCAGACAGGGGGCGAGGTGAAAAACTGTTTTTT.

The CDR3 DNA follows: TGTGCCAGCAGCCAAGGGGAGACAGGGGCTGAAAAACTGTTTTTT. This translates into CASSQGETGAEKLFF. The rearrangement uses TRBV4-2 and TRBJ1-4, with 8 bases fitting TRBD1. Germline CDR1 reads LGHNA; CDR2 reads YNFKEQ. The CDR3 runs to 15 residues. Trimming removed 1 base from V and 7 bases from J; junction bases left unmatched: 5.

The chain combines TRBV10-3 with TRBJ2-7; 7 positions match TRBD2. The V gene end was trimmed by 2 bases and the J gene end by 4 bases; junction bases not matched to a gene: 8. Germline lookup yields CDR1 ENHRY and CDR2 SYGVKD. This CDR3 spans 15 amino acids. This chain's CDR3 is CAISEGGVVRYEQYF. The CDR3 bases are TGTGCCATCAGTGAGGGGGGGGTAGTAAGGTACGAGCAGTACTTC.

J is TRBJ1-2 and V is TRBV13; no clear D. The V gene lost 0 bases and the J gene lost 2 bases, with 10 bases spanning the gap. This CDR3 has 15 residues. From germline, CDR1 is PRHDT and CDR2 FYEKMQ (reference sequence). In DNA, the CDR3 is TGTGCCAGCAGCTTAGGCCTTTGGGCAAACTATGGCTACACCTTC. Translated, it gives CASSLGLWANYGYTF.

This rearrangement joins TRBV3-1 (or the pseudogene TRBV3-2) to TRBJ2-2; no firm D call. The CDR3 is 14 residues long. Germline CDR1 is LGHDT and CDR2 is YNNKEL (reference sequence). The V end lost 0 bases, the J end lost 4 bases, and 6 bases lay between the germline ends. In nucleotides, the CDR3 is TGTGCCAGCAGCCAAGATCTGGTCACCGGGGAGCTGTTTTTT. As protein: CASSQDLVTGELFF.

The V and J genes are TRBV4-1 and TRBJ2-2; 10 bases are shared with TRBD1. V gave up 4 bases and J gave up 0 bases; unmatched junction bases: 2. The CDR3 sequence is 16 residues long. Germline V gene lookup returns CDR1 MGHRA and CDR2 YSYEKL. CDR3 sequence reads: CASSRGQGTNTGELFF. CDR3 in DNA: TGCGCCAGCAGCCGGGGACAGGGGACGAACACCGGGGAGCTGTTTTTT.

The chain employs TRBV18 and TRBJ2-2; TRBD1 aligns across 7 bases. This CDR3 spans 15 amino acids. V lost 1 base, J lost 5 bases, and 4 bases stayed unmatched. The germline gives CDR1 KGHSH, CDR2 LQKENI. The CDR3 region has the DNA TGTGCCAGCTCACCACAGCGACAGGGAACCGGGGAGCTGTTTTTT. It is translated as CASSPQRQGTGELFF. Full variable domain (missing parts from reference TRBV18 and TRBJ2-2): NAGVMQNPRHLVRRRGQEARLRCSPMKGHSHVYWYRQLPEEGLKFMVYLQKENIIDESGMPKERFSAEFPKEGPSILRIQQVVRGDSAAYFCASSPQRQGTGELFFGEGSRLTVL.

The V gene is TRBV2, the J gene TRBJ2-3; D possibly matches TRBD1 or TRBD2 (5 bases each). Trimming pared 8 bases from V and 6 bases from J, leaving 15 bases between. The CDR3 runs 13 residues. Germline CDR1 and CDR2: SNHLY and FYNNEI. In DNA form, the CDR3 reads TGTGCCAGCGGGACGGATCCCAGGGATACGCAGTATTTT. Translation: CASGTDPRDTQYF.

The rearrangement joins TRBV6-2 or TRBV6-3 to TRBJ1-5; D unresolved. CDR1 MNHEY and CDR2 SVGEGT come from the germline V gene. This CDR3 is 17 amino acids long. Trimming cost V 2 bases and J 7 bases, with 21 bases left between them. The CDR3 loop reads CASSYEEWEGVSQPQHF. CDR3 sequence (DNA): TGTGCCAGCAGTTACGAGGAGTGGGAGGGTGTCAGCCAGCCCCAGCATTTT.

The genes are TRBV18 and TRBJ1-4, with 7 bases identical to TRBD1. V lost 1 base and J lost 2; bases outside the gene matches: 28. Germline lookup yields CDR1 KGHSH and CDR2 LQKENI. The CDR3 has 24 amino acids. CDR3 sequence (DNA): TGTGCCAGCTCACCACGGATCTCCTGGGACAGCGCAAATAAACCTTCAAATACTAATGAAAAACTGTTTTTT. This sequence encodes CASSPRISWDSANKPSNTNEKLFF.

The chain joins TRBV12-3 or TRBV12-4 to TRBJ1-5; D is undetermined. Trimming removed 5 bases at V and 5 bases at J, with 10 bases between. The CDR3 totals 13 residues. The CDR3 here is CASSGWVDQPQHF. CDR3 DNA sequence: TGTGCCAGCAGTGGCTGGGTCGATCAGCCCCAGCATTTT.

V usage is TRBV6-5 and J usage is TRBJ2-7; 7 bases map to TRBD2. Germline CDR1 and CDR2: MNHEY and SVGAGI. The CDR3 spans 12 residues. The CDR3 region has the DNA TGTACTTCTAGCGGCGAAGGCTACGAGCAGTACTTC. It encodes CTSSGEGYEQYF.

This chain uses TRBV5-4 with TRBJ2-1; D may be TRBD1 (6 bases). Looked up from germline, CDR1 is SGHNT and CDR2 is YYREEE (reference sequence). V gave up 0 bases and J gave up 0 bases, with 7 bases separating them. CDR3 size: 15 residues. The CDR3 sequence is CASSLEDSSYNEQFF. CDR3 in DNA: TGTGCCAGCAGCTTGGAGGACAGCTCCTACAATGAGCAGTTCTTC.

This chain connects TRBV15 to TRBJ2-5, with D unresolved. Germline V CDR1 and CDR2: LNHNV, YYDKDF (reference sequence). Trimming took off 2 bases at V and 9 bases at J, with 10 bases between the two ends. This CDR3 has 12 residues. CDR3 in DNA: TGTGCCACCAGCAGAACAGACCGGGCCCAGTACTTC. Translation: CATSRTDRAQYF.

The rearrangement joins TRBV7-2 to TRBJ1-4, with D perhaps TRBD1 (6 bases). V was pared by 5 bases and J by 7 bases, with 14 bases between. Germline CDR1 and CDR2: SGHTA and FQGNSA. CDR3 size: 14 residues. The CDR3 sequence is CASSDGDILEKLFF. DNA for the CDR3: TGTGCCAGCAGCGATGGGGACATTCTTGAAAAACTGTTTTTT.

This chain's CDR3 is CASSLRGWSTEAFF. Here the CDR3 DNA reads TGTGCCAGCAGCTTGCGGGGATGGAGCACTGAAGCTTTCTTT. J is TRBJ1-1 and V is TRBV7-2; D is unclear. Deletions cut 3 bases from V and 4 bases from J, with 12 bases between. The CDR3 sequence is 14 residues long. Germline CDR1 reads SGHTA; CDR2 reads FQGNSA.

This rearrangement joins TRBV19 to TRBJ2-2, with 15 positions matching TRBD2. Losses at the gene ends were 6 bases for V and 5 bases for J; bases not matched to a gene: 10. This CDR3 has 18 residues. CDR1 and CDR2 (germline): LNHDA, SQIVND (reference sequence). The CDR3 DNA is TGTGCCAGTAGCGTCACGGGACTAGCGGGAGGTAATACCGGGGAGCTGTTTTTT. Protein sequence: CASSVTGLAGGNTGELFF.

The CDR3 spells CASSLDGTVTEKLFF. CDR3 DNA sequence: TGCGCCAGCAGCTTGGATGGGACAGTCACTGAAAAACTGTTTTTT. The J gene is TRBJ1-4, the V gene TRBV5-1; TRBD1 aligns across 7 bases. With 0 bases clipped from V and 7 bases from J, the junction kept 6 bases outside the gene matches. The CDR3 is 15 residues long. Germline V lookup: CDR1 SGHRS, CDR2 YFSETQ.

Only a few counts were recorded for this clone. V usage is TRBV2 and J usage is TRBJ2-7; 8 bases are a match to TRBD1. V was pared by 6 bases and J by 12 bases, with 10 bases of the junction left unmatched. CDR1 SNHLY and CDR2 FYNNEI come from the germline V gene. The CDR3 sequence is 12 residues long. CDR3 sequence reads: CASRDARTGPYF. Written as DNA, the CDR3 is TGTGCCAGCAGGGACGCTCGGACAGGGCCGTACTTC.

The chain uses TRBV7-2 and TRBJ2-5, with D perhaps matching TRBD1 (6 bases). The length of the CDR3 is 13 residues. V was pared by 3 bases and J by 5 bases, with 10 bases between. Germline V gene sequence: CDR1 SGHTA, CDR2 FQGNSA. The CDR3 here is CASSFTGSETQYF. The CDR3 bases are TGTGCCAGCAGCTTTACAGGGTCCGAGACCCAGTACTTC.

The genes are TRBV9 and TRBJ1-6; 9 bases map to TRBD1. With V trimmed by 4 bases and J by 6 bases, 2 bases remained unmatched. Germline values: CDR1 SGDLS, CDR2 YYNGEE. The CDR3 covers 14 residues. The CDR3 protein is CASSPQGANSPLHF. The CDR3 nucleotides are TGTGCCAGCAGCCCACAGGGGGCTAATTCACCCCTCCACTTT.

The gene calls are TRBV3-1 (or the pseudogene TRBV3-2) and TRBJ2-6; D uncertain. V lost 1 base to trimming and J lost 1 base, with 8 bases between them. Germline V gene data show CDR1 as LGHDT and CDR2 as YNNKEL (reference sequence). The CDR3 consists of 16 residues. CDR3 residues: CASSQGLASGANVLTF. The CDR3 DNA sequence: TGTGCCAGCAGCCAAGGATTGGCATCTGGGGCCAACGTCCTGACTTTC.